This section outlines one T cell receptor beta chain sequence together with its context. The data stem from a study of blood T cell repertoires in COVID-19. Study-wide context: Sources were T cells, B-cell-depleted T cells, or PBMCs; the material itself was cDNA or gDNA.

In the original workflow: Quantification of nucleated cells was approximated via reference gene primer amplification. The assay was immunoSEQ multiplex PCR, and TCRdb's table has in-frame clones only and misses some. From that table come the V and J calls and clone size; the DNA was used to work out D and trimming. Here the sample spans roughly 220,000 clones, around 88% being singletons. Trimming took 0 bases from V and 4 from J, leaving 7 bases between them. The CDR3 has 14 residues. Germline V lookup: CDR1 MNHEY, CDR2 SVGAGI. Participants spanned ages about 18 to 95 years and resided in over 20 US areas. Assignment of participants to cohorts was predicated upon participant-reported clinical history.

This TCR came from a woman aged 50 to 60 with acute COVID-19. This chain links TRBV6-5 with TRBJ1-5; no firm D call. Sequencing was performed on PBMCs or T cells enriched from blood (not recorded which). CDR3 nucleotide sequence: TGTGCCAGCAGTTACTCGACTCGAAATCAGCCCCAGCATTTT. Protein product: CASSYSTRNQPQHF.